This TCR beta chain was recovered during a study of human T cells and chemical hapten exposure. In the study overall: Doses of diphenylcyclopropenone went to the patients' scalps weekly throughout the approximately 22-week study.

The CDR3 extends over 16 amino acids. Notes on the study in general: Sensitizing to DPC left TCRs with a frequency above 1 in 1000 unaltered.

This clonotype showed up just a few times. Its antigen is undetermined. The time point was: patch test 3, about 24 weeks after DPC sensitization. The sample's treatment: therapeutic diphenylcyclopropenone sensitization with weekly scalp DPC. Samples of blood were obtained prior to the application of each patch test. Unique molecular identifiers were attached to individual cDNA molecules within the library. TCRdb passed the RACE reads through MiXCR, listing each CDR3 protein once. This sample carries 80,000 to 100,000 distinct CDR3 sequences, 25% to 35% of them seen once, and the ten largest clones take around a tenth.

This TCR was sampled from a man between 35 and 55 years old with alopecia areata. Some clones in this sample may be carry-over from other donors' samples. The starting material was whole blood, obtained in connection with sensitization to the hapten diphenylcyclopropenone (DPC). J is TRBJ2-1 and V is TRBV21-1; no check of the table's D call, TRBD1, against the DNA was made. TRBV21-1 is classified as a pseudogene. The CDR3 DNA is TGTGCCAGCAGCAAGCCCACGGGGCGGTACTACAATGAGCAGTTCTTC. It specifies CASSKPTGRYYNEQFF.